These T cell receptor beta chains were read from a single sample in a study of T-cell memory formation after mild COVID-19. Each CDR3 protein is one row after TCRdb ran MiXCR on the 5' RACE reads. The table lists about 210,000 distinct CDR3 sequences, approximately 10% of them singletons, with under 3.5% in the top ten. Sample: PBMCs or a T cell subset sorted from them (not recorded which). Receptors originate from a man between 18 and 35 years old who had mild COVID-19 (a few samples of this study predate the infection). Cell type and time point are not known. Each CDR3 is given with its conserved first and last residue. The order of the fields is clone size, D gene, CDR3 length, V gene, J gene, CDR3 DNA, CDR3 protein. The D gene is left open where the match is weak. For some rows the clone size is stated as once, few or many, or as a class when expanded; others skip it.

clone size: NA
D gene: TRBD2
CDR3 length: 16
V gene: TRBV4-1
J gene: TRBJ2-1
CDR3 DNA: TGCGCCAGCAGCCAAGGGTCGGTAGCGGGGCTCCATGAGCAGTTCTTC
CDR3 protein: CASSQGSVAGLHEQFF

clone size: few
D gene: NA
CDR3 length: 12
V gene: TRBV10-3
J gene: TRBJ2-5
CDR3 DNA: TGTGCCATCAGTGGACCGGGGGAGACCCAGTACTTC
CDR3 protein: CAISGPGETQYF

clone size: NA
D gene: TRBD1
CDR3 length: 15
V gene: TRBV5-4
J gene: TRBJ2-7
CDR3 DNA: TGTGCCAGCAGCCCCCAACCGGGACAGGGCTACGAGCAGTACTTC
CDR3 protein: CASSPQPGQGYEQYF

clone size: NA
D gene: NA
CDR3 length: 16
V gene: TRBV9
J gene: TRBJ2-1
CDR3 DNA: TGTGCCAGCAGCGGACAGAAACTGGCGTCCTACAATGAGCAGTTCTTC
CDR3 protein: CASSGQKLASYNEQFF

clone size: few
D gene: NA
CDR3 length: 16
V gene: TRBV4-3
J gene: TRBJ1-2
CDR3 DNA: TGCGCCAGCAGCCAAGATTTGGGGGGACCGTTCTATGGCTACACCTTC
CDR3 protein: CASSQDLGGPFYGYTF

clone size: few
D gene: NA
CDR3 length: 15
V gene: TRBV5-1
J gene: TRBJ2-7
CDR3 DNA: TGCGCCAGCAGCTTGGCCGCAGGGCACCCCTACGAGCAGTACTTC
CDR3 protein: CASSLAAGHPYEQYF

clone size: few
D gene: NA
CDR3 length: 15
V gene: TRBV4-2
J gene: TRBJ2-5
CDR3 DNA: TGTGCCAGCAGCCGACGAAGCGGGTCTAGCGAGACCCAGTACTTC
CDR3 protein: CASSRRSGSSETQYF

clone size: NA
D gene: NA
CDR3 length: 13
V gene: TRBV19
J gene: TRBJ1-2
CDR3 DNA: TGTGCCAGTAGCCTCACGTGGAGATCAAGCTACACCTTC
CDR3 protein: CASSLTWRSSYTF

clone size: few
D gene: TRBD1
CDR3 length: 14
V gene: TRBV6-2/TRBV6-3
J gene: TRBJ1-5
CDR3 DNA: TGTGCCAGCAGTTTTGACAGGGGGCTTCAGCCCCAGCATTTT
CDR3 protein: CASSFDRGLQPQHF

clone size: NA
D gene: TRBD2
CDR3 length: 18
V gene: TRBV12-3/TRBV12-4
J gene: TRBJ2-7
CDR3 DNA: TGTGCCAGCAGTTTAGCGCCAATTTCCGGGGGGGGCCGGTGGGAGCAGTACTTC
CDR3 protein: CASSLAPISGGGRWEQYF

clone size: few
D gene: NA
CDR3 length: 17
V gene: TRBV11-2
J gene: TRBJ2-3
CDR3 DNA: TGTGCCAGCAGCTTAGTTGGCCGGGGGCCTAGCACAGATACGCAGTATTTT
CDR3 protein: CASSLVGRGPSTDTQYF

clone size: few
D gene: NA
CDR3 length: 14
V gene: TRBV7-2
J gene: TRBJ1-4
CDR3 DNA: TGTGCCAGCAGCTTAGAACAGGCTAATGAAAAACTGTTTTTT
CDR3 protein: CASSLEQANEKLFF

clone size: NA
D gene: NA
CDR3 length: 16
V gene: TRBV6-2/TRBV6-3
J gene: TRBJ1-5
CDR3 DNA: TGTGCCAGCAGTTACCCCATGACAGGTTGGGGTCAGCCCCAGCATTTT
CDR3 protein: CASSYPMTGWGQPQHF

clone size: NA
D gene: NA
CDR3 length: 14
V gene: TRBV10-3
J gene: TRBJ1-3
CDR3 DNA: TGTGCCATCAGTGAATCAGGGCTTGGAAACACCATATATTTT
CDR3 protein: CAISESGLGNTIYF

clone size: NA
D gene: NA
CDR3 length: 11
V gene: TRBV20-1
J gene: TRBJ1-1
CDR3 DNA: TGCAGTGCTAGTGGGGTTACCGAAGCTTTCTTT
CDR3 protein: CSASGVTEAFF

clone size: once
D gene: TRBD2
CDR3 length: 15
V gene: TRBV4-2
J gene: TRBJ2-3
CDR3 DNA: TGTGCCAGCAGCCAAGCCCGGGGGGGGGCAGATACGCAGTATTTT
CDR3 protein: CASSQARGGADTQYF

clone size: few
D gene: NA
CDR3 length: 15
V gene: TRBV7-6
J gene: TRBJ2-2
CDR3 DNA: TGTGCCAGCAGCTCCAGGGGGGCGAACACCGGGGAGCTGTTTTTT
CDR3 protein: CASSSRGANTGELFF